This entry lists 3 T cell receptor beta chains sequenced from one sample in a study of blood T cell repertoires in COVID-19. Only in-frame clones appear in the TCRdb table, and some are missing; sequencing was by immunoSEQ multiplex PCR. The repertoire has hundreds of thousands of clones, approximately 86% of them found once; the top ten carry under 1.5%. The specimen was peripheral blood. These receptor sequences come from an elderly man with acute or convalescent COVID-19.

The CDR3 nucleotides are TGCGCCAGCAGCCTAGGCAGGGGGCGCGCCACCGGGGAGCTGTTTTTT. It encodes CASSLGRGRATGELFF. This rearrangement joins TRBV5-1 to TRBJ2-2; 8 bases align to TRBD1. The V and J ends lost 4 bases and 4 bases, in that order; junction bases with no gene match: 9. The length of the CDR3 is 16 residues. CDR1 is SGHRS and CDR2 is YFSETQ in the germline V gene.

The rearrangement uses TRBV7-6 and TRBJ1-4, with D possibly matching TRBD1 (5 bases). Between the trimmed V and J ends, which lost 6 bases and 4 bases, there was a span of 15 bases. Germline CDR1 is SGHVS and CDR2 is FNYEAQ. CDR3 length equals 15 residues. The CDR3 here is CASRAGWTSNEKLFF. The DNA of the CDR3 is TGTGCCAGCAGGGCAGGGTGGACAAGTAATGAAAAACTGTTTTTT.

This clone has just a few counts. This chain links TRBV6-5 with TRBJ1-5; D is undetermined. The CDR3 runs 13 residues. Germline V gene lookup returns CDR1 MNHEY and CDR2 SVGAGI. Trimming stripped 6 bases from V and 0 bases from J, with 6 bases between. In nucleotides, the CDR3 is TGTGCCAGCAGCTTATTTAGCAATCAGCCCCAGCATTTT. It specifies CASSLFSNQPQHF.